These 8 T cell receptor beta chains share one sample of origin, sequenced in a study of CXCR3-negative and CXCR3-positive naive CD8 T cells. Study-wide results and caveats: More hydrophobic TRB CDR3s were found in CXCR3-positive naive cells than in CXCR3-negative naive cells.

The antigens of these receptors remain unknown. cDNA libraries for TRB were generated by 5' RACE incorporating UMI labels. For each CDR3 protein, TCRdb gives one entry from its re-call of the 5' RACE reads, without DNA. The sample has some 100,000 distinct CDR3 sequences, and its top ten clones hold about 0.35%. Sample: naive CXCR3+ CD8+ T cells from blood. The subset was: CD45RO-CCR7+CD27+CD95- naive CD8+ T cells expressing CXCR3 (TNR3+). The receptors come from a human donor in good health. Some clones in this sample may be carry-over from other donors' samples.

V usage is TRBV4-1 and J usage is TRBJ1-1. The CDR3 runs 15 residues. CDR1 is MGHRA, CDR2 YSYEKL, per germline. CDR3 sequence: CASSQDLGAGTEAFF.

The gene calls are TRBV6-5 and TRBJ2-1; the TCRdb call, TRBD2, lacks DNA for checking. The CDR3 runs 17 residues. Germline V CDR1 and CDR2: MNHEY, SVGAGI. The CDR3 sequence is CASRLGSGRIGNNEQFF.

The CDR3: CASSSRGGLQETQYF. This rearrangement joins TRBV28 to TRBJ2-5; lacking DNA, the TRBD1 call made by TCRdb goes unchecked. The CDR3 runs to 15 residues. Germline values: CDR1 MDHEN, CDR2 SYDVKM.

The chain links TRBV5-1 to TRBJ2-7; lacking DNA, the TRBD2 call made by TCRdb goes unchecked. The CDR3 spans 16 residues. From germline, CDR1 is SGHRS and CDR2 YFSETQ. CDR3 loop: CASSLGMGLSAHEQYF.

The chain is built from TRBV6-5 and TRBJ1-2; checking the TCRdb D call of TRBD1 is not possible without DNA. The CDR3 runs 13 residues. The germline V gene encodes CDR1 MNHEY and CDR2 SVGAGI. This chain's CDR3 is CASSQTGHHGYTF.

CDR3 sequence reads: CSVVGTGERWTDTQYF. The chain links TRBV29-1 to TRBJ2-3; the D gene TCRdb calls, TRBD1, cannot be checked with no DNA. The CDR3 consists of 16 residues. Per the germline V gene, CDR1 is SQVTM and CDR2 is ANQGSEA.

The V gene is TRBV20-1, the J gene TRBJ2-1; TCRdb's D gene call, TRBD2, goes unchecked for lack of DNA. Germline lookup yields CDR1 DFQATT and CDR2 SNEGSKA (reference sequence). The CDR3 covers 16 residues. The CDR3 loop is CSARGIAGGRYNEQFF.

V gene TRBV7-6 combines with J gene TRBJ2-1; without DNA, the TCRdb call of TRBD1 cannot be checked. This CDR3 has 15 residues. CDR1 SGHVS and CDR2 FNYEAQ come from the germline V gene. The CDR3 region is CASSLVPGQGTEQFF.